Below, 14 T cell receptor beta chains from the same sample are listed, as sequenced in a study of shared clonotypes between healthy human individuals. Clones were sequenced by immunoSEQ multiplex PCR, and TCRdb holds only the in-frame ones, with some missing. The repertoire holds some 470,000 clones, with 76% as singletons. Sequencing input: PBMCs. The receptor source for this set is a woman aged 35 to 49 in good health. Some clones in this sample may be carry-over from other donors' samples.

V and J are TRBV28 and TRBJ2-7, with 8 bases aligning to TRBD2. Germline CDR1 reads MDHEN; CDR2 reads SYDVKM. The trim removed 3 bases at V and 4 bases at J, leaving 5 bases unmatched. This CDR3 is 14 amino acids long. The CDR3 DNA reads as TGTGCCAGCAGTTTCAGCGGGAGCCCTTACGAGCAGTACTTC. Its protein is CASSFSGSPYEQYF.

V gene TRBV27 combines with J gene TRBJ2-2, with a weak D call TRBD2 (5 bases). Germline V lookup: CDR1 MNHEY, CDR2 SMNVEV (reference sequence). This CDR3 is built from 17 residues. The ends were cut back, 6 bases at V and 0 bases at J, with 17 bases in the middle. This CDR3 reads CASSRLLGEPNTGELFF. As DNA, the CDR3 is TGTGCCAGCAGCCGGCTTCTGGGAGAACCGAACACCGGGGAGCTGTTTTTT.

This clone turned up a few times. V usage is TRBV5-1 and J usage is TRBJ2-7, with a tentative D call TRBD2 (6 bases). V shed 4 bases and J shed 7 bases, with 15 bases lying between them. Looked up from germline, CDR1 is SGHRS and CDR2 is YFSETQ. The CDR3 has 13 amino acids. The CDR3, as DNA: TGCGCCAGCAGCCCAGACCCCGGGGGTGAGCAGTACTTC. Translation gives CASSPDPGGEQYF.

The chain couples TRBV11-2 to TRBJ1-5; tentatively, D is TRBD1 (5 bases). V lost 1 base to trimming and J lost 4 bases, with 8 bases between them. Germline V gene lookup returns CDR1 SGHAT and CDR2 FQNNGV. CDR3 length equals 14 residues. The CDR3 loop reads CASSLAGRNQPQHF. For the CDR3, the DNA is TGTGCCAGCAGCTTAGCAGGGCGGAATCAGCCCCAGCATTTT.

The J gene is TRBJ2-6, the V gene TRBV15; D is perhaps TRBD2 (6 bases). Germline V CDR1 and CDR2: LNHNV, YYDKDF (reference sequence). Trimming pared 1 base from V and 1 base from J, leaving 8 bases between. CDR3 length equals 16 residues. The CDR3 loop reads CATSRGGGSGANVLTF. The CDR3 DNA follows: TGTGCCACCAGCAGAGGAGGAGGGTCTGGGGCCAACGTCCTGACTTTC.

The chain links TRBV7-9 to TRBJ2-3, with D perhaps TRBD2 (5 bases). This CDR3 has 13 residues. V lost 2 bases, J lost 8 bases, and 11 bases lay in between. Germline-derived CDR1 and CDR2 are SEHNR and FQNEAQ (reference sequence). CDR3 nucleotides: TGTGCCAGCAGCTTACGAGGGTCTGGTACGCAGTATTTT. Translated: CASSLRGSGTQYF.

This chain connects TRBV27 to TRBJ2-7; 9 bases fit TRBD1. Germline CDR1 reads MNHEY; CDR2 reads SMNVEV (reference sequence). This CDR3 comprises 16 residues. Trimming at V came to 5 bases and at J to 1 base, leaving 9 bases not matched to a gene. This CDR3 reads CASSTPLTGGSYEQYF. For the CDR3, the DNA is TGTGCCAGCAGTACCCCCCTGACAGGGGGTTCCTACGAGCAGTACTTC.

This chain connects TRBV27 to TRBJ2-6; D ambiguous. V lost 5 bases, J lost 3 bases, and 8 bases lay in between. Germline V gene data show CDR1 as MNHEY and CDR2 as SMNVEV (reference sequence). This CDR3 spans 14 amino acids. In DNA, the CDR3 is TGTGCCAGCAGTCCCACATATGGGGCCAACGTCCTGACTTTC. Residues: CASSPTYGANVLTF.

V is TRBV11-3 and J is TRBJ2-1, with TRBD1 as a possible D gene (6 bases). Germline lookup yields CDR1 SGHNT and CDR2 YENEEA. V dropped 5 bases and J dropped 7 bases, with 15 bases sitting between them. The CDR3 loop spans 14 amino acids. Here the CDR3 reads CASSPDRMKNEQFF. Here the CDR3 DNA reads TGTGCCAGCAGCCCGGACAGAATGAAGAATGAGCAGTTCTTC.

The chain carries TRBV6-1 and TRBJ1-2; TRBD1 might be the D (5 bases). With 6 bases removed from V and 2 bases from J, the gap between germline ends came to 16 bases. The germline V gene has CDR1 MNHNS and CDR2 SASEGT. CDR3 size: 15 residues. The CDR3 loop reads CASSDTGALNYGYTF. The CDR3 region has the DNA TGTGCCAGCAGCGATACAGGAGCCCTCAACTATGGCTACACCTTC.

This clone was recorded a few times. The chain links TRBV27 to TRBJ2-5; a weak D match, TRBD1 (6 bases). Trimming took 0 bases from V and 7 from J, leaving 12 bases between them. Germline V CDR1 and CDR2: MNHEY, SMNVEV (reference sequence). The CDR3 length is 14 residues. CDR3 coding DNA: TGTGCCAGCAGTTTATCCCGGGACACAAGGACCCAGTACTTC. Translating gives CASSLSRDTRTQYF.

The V and J genes are TRBV14 and TRBJ1-4, with no clear D. V lost 0 bases to trimming and J lost 3 bases, with 11 bases between them. The CDR3 spans 16 residues. Germline CDR1 reads SGHDN; CDR2 reads FVKESK. The CDR3 DNA follows: TGTGCCAGCAGCCAAGACACCGGATATGCTAATGAAAAACTGTTTTTT. Its protein product is CASSQDTGYANEKLFF.

A remark on this clone: This may arise from a read error, as a much more abundant clone is one base away. This rearrangement joins TRBV6-4 to TRBJ2-1; 10 nucleotides line up with TRBD2. In germline, CDR1 is MRHNA, CDR2 SNTAGT. The CDR3 spans 15 residues. The DNA for the CDR3 is TGTGCCAGCAGTGAGGCTAGCGGGGGCCCCAATGAGCGGTTCTTC. This gives the protein CASSEASGGPNERFF.

In the case of this clone: With a much larger clone just one base away, this may be a read error. Different DNA sequences within this sample yield the same CDR3. The chain recombines TRBV6-1 with TRBJ2-5; weak D call: TRBD2 (5 bases). The J call may be mistaken, given a closer DNA end match to TRBJ2-7. Germline V gene sequence: CDR1 MNHNS, CDR2 SASEGT. The CDR3 length is 15 residues. CDR3 in DNA: TGTGCCAGCAGGAGGGATACCTGGCCCCCCTACGAGCAGTACTTC. Protein sequence: CASRRDTWPPYEQYF.